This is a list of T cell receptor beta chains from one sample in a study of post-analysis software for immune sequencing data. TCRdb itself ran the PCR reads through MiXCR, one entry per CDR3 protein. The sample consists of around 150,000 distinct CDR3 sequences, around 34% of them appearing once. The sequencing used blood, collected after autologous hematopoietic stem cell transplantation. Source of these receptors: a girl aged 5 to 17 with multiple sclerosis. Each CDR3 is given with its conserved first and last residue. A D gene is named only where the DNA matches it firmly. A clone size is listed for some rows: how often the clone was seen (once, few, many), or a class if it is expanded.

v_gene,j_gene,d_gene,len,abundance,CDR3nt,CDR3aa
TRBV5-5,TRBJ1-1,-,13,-,TGTGCCAGCAGCGGGGAGCCGAACACTGAAGCTTTCTTT,CASSGEPNTEAFF
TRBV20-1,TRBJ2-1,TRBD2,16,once,TGCAGTGCTCCCCGGACTAGCGCAAACTCCTACAATGAGCAGTTCTTC,CSAPRTSANSYNEQFF
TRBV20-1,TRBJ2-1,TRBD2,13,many,TGCAGTGCTTCTTGGACTAGTACCAATGAGCAGTTCTTC,CSASWTSTNEQFF
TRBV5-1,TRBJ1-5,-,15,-,TGCGCCAGCAGCTTGGGGGGAGGTTTAAATCAGCCCCAGCATTTT,CASSLGGGLNQPQHF
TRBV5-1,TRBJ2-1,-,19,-,TGCGCCAGCAGCTTGAGAGGCATGGGGGCCGCCCCCCCCTACAATGAGCAGTTCTTC,CASSLRGMGAAPPYNEQFF
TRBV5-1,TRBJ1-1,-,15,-,TGCGCCAGCAGCCTCGATATAGGAGATAACACTGAAGCTTTCTTT,CASSLDIGDNTEAFF
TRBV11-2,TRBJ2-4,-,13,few,TGTGCCAGCAGCTTAACAGGGAACAACATTCAGTACTTC,CASSLTGNNIQYF
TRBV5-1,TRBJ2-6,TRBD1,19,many,TGCGCCAGCAGCCCCTCCGGGACAGGTATCTCCTCTGGGGCCAACGTCCTGACTTTC,CASSPSGTGISSGANVLTF
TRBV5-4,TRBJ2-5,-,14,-,TGTGCCAGCAGCTTGGAGGCAAATGGGGAGACCCAGTACTTC,CASSLEANGETQYF
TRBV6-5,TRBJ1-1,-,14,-,TGTGCCAGCAGTTACGAGCGGGGCTTCACTGAAGCTTTCTTT,CASSYERGFTEAFF
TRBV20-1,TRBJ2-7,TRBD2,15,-,TGCAGTGCAACCCTGGGCTTAGCGGGCTCCTACGAGCAGTACTTC,CSATLGLAGSYEQYF
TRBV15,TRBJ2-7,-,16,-,TGTGCCACCAGCAGAACCGGGACTCTGACTTACAATGAGCAGTACTTC,CATSRTGTLTYNEQYF
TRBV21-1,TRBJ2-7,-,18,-,TGTGCCAGCAGCCCAACAACGAAGACAGGGATGGACTACTACGAGCAGTACTTC,CASSPTTKTGMDYYEQYF
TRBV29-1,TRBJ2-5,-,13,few,TGCAGCGTTGAACTTGGGGAAGTGGGGGAGCAGTACTTC,CSVELGEVGEQYF
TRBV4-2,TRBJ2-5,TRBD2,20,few,TGTGCCAGCAGCCAAGATCCCCTTGGGACTAGCGGACCGACGGGGGAGACCCAGTACTTC,CASSQDPLGTSGPTGETQYF
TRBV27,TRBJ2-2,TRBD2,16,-,TGTGCCAGCAGTTTAGTACTAGCGGGACTCAACGGGGAGCTGTTTTTT,CASSLVLAGLNGELFF
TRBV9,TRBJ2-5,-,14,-,TGTGCCAGCAGCCCCGGACAGAGCCAAGAGACCCAGTACTTC,CASSPGQSQETQYF
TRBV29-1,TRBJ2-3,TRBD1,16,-,TGCAGCGTGGTTCCCGGGACAGAATTAAAGACAGATACGCAGTATTTT,CSVVPGTELKTDTQYF
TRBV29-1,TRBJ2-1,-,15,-,TGCAGCGTTGAGGTCTCAGGGGTAGGCCACAATGAGCAGTTCTTC,CSVEVSGVGHNEQFF
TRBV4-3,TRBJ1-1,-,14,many,TGCGCCAGCAGCCAAGACAGCACTAACACTGAAGCTTTCTTT,CASSQDSTNTEAFF
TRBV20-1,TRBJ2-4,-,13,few,TGCAGTGCTAGAGATGAAGCCAAAAACATTCAGTACTTC,CSARDEAKNIQYF
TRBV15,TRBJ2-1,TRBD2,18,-,TGTGCCACCAGCGTCTGGGCTAGCGGGAGGTTTGGGGGCAATGAGCAGTTCTTC,CATSVWASGRFGGNEQFF
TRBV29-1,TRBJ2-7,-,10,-,TGCAGCGTTGAGGAGGGAGCCCGGTACTTC,CSVEEGARYF
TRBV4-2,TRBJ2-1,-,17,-,TGTGCCAGCAGCCAAGATCCGGTCGGGAGCTCCTACAATGGGCAGTTCTTC,CASSQDPVGSSYNGQFF
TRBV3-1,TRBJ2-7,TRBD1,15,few,TGTGCCAGCAGCCAAAGGCGGACAGGGGAGGACGAGCAGTACTTC,CASSQRRTGEDEQYF
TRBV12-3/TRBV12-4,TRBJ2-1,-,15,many,TGTGCCAGCAGTACCCGACTCGACTGGGGGAATGAGCAGTTCTTC,CASSTRLDWGNEQFF
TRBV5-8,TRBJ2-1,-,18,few,TGTGCCAGCAGCTTGGATCGACAGGCGGGTCGCTCCTACAATGAGCAGTTCTTC,CASSLDRQAGRSYNEQFF
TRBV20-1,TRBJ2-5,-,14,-,TGCAGTGCTTTAACACTGAGACGGGGAGAGACCCAGTACTTC,CSALTLRRGETQYF
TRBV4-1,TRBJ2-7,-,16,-,TGCGCCAGCAGCCGCATTCGGGGCGGGGTCTCCTACGAGCAGTACTTC,CASSRIRGGVSYEQYF
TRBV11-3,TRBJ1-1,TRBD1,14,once,TGTGCCAGCAGCACCCGGACAGGGAGCACTGAAGCTTTCTTT,CASSTRTGSTEAFF
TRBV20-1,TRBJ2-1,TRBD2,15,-,TGCAGCCCCGGGACTAGCGGGAGGGTTGACAATGAGCAGTTCTTC,CSPGTSGRVDNEQFF
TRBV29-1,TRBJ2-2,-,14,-,TGCAGCGTTCAATTGAGGGTTGTCACCGGGGAGCTGTTTTTT,CSVQLRVVTGELFF
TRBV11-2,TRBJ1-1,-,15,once,TGTGCCAGCAGCTTAGGGTCTCCGGGACACACTGAAGCTTTCTTT,CASSLGSPGHTEAFF
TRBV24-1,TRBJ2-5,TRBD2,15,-,TGTGCCACCAGTGATCCGACGACTAGCAGGGAGACCCAGTACTTC,CATSDPTTSRETQYF
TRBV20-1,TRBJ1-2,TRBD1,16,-,TGCAGTGCTAGAGCCTACTCGGCGGACAGGGTTTATGGCTACACCTTC,CSARAYSADRVYGYTF
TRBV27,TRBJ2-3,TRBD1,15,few,TGTGCCAGCAGTCTACCAGGGGGACAGGGCACGACGCAGTATTTT,CASSLPGGQGTTQYF